The 16 T cell receptor beta chains reported below all come from one sample, sequenced in a study of CD8+CD57+ T cells in acquired aplastic anemia. All sequencing subjects had displayed CD8+CD57+ cell expansion on flow cytometry. According to the study, genomic DNA was the template for TCR beta VDJ and CDR3 profiling. TCRdb reprocessed the reads via MiXCR and lists one record per CDR3 protein. The sample lists about 120,000 distinct CDR3 sequences; 50% to 70% were seen once. The specimen sequenced was sorted CD4+, CD8+, or CD8+CD57+ T cells (not recorded which) from PBMCs. These TCRs come from a human donor with aplastic anemia.

This rearrangement joins TRBV10-1 to TRBJ2-7, with TRBD2 matching 7 bases. The CDR3 extends over 15 amino acids. V was pared by 10 bases and J by 0 bases, with 12 bases of the junction left unmatched. The germline CDR1 and CDR2 sequences are WNHNN and SYGVQD (reference sequence). This CDR3 reads CATPRRRESSYEQYF. CDR3 DNA sequence: TGCGCCACCCCGAGGCGGCGGGAGAGCTCCTACGAGCAGTACTTC.

The chain joins TRBV19 to TRBJ1-5; D unresolved. Germline V gene lookup returns CDR1 LNHDA and CDR2 SQIVND (reference sequence). This CDR3 region has 14 residues. The V gene lost 8 bases and the J gene lost 1 base, with 12 bases spanning the gap. The CDR3 coding sequence is TGTGCCAGTTCAATAACGAGGAGCAATCAGCCCCAGCATTTT. It yields the protein CASSITRSNQPQHF.

The chain links TRBV2 to TRBJ1-1, with D tentatively TRBD1 (6 bases). Germline V CDR1 and CDR2: SNHLY, FYNNEI. The V gene lost 7 bases and the J gene lost 4 bases, with 16 bases spanning the gap. The CDR3 consists of 14 residues. CDR3 in DNA: TGTGCCAGCACCCTCGGGGGGCGACCCACTGAAGCTTTCTTT. This encodes CASTLGGRPTEAFF.

This clonotype has a count of ten or more. The chain couples TRBV7-8 to TRBJ2-1; D is possibly TRBD2 (7 bases). The CDR3 consists of 16 residues. Germline values: CDR1 SGHVS, CDR2 FQNEAQ. With 5 bases removed from V and 7 bases from J, the gap between germline ends came to 21 bases. CDR3 DNA sequence: TGTGCCAGCAGCGACTTCGGGTGGGGGGGCGGAAATGAGCAGTTCTTC. Translating it yields CASSDFGWGGGNEQFF.

Turning to this clonotype: Since a much larger clone is just one base distant, this may be a read error. The chain links TRBV12-3 or TRBV12-4 to TRBJ1-1; 7 bases are shared with TRBD1. J was trimmed by 11 bases and V by 5 bases; bases with no gene match: 8. The CDR3 totals 12 residues. This chain's CDR3 is CASSVSGGNAFF. The CDR3 coding sequence is TGTGCCAGCAGTGTCTCAGGGGGGAATGCTTTCTTT.

This clonotype was found many times. The gene calls are TRBV14 and TRBJ1-3; possibly TRBD1 for D (5 bases). Germline lookup yields CDR1 SGHDN and CDR2 FVKESK. The CDR3 spans 15 residues. Trimming shortened V by 4 bases and J by 0 bases, and 10 bases separated the two germline ends. The DNA for the CDR3 is TGTGCCAGCAGCCCCGGCAGGGACTCTGGAAACACCATATATTTT. Translated, it gives CASSPGRDSGNTIYF.

The rearrangement links TRBV20-1 to TRBJ2-5; no firm D call. In germline, CDR1 is DFQATT, CDR2 SNEGSKA (reference sequence). CDR3 size: 15 residues. V was shortened by 0 bases and J by 0 bases, with 11 bases between the two germline ends. CDR3 residues: CSARDLTVHQETQYF. The CDR3 DNA reads TGCAGTGCTAGAGATCTAACAGTCCACCAAGAGACCCAGTACTTC.

This clonotype was counted many times. J is TRBJ2-7 and V is TRBV5-6, with TRBD1 identical over 7 bases. Unmatched junction bases numbered 2, after V lost 4 bases and J lost 1 base. CDR1 is SGHDT and CDR2 is YYEEEE in the germline V gene. The CDR3 has 13 amino acids. CDR3 amino acids: CASSMDRSYEQYF. CDR3 DNA: TGTGCCAGCAGCATGGACAGGTCCTACGAGCAGTACTTC.

The chain is built from TRBV20-1 and TRBJ1-1; maybe TRBD1 (5 bases). Germline V gene data show CDR1 as DFQATT and CDR2 as SNEGSKA (reference sequence). The CDR3 length is 12 residues. Deletions cut 6 bases from V and 5 bases from J, with 13 bases between. CDR3 bases: TGCAGTGCCAGGTCAGGGAGTACTGAAGCTTTCTTT. Translating gives CSARSGSTEAFF.

This clonotype has ten or more counts. The chain recombines TRBV7-6 with TRBJ2-7; 14 bases are shared with TRBD2. V was clipped by 5 bases and J by 4 bases; unmatched bases: 4. The CDR3 runs to 15 residues. CDR1 SGHVS and CDR2 FNYEAQ come from the germline V gene. The CDR3 DNA sequence: TGTGCCAGCAGCCCCGGGACTAGCGGGAGTTACGAGCAGTACTTC. Amino acids: CASSPGTSGSYEQYF.

The rearrangement uses TRBV12-3 or TRBV12-4 and TRBJ1-2; maybe TRBD1 (6 bases). Trimming pared 3 bases from V and 6 bases from J, leaving 20 bases between. The CDR3 contains 16 residues. CDR3 nucleotide sequence: TGTGCCAGCAGTTTTGACGGGACACCTCTTCGACATGGCTACACCTTC. Protein product: CASSFDGTPLRHGYTF.

The J gene is TRBJ1-4, the V gene TRBV20-1, with a possible D match to TRBD1 (6 bases). Trimming shortened V by 5 bases and J by 12 bases, and 13 bases separated the two germline ends. CDR3 length: 11 amino acids. The V gene's germline CDR1 is DFQATT and CDR2 SNEGSKA (reference sequence). The CDR3 spells CSAEDSDELFF. The CDR3 nucleotides are TGCAGTGCTGAGGACAGTGACGAACTGTTTTTT.

The chain is built from TRBV15 and TRBJ2-7; the D gene is possibly TRBD2 (7 bases). The V and J ends lost 7 bases and 5 bases respectively, with 18 bases between them. The germline V gene has CDR1 LNHNV and CDR2 YYDKDF (reference sequence). The CDR3 length is 14 residues. As DNA, the CDR3 is TGTGCCACCAAAAGTGGGAGGGGGACGGACGAGCAGTACTTC. Translation gives CATKSGRGTDEQYF. The variable domain in full, completed from reference TRBV15 and TRBJ2-7, reads DAMVIQNPRYQVTQFGKPVTLSCSQTLNHNVMYWYQQKSSQAPKLLFHYYDKDFNNEADTPDNFQSRRPNTSFCFLDIRSPGLGDTAMYLCATKSGRGTDEQYFGPGTRLTVT.

The chain couples TRBV10-3 to TRBJ2-5, with no clear D. CDR3 length: 14 residues. The V gene's germline CDR1 is ENHRY and CDR2 SYGVKD. Trimming removed 2 bases at V and 1 base at J, with 8 bases between. The CDR3 DNA reads TGTGCCATCAGTGAGGGCCCGATCCAAGAGACCCAGTACTTC. It yields the protein CAISEGPIQETQYF.

The gene calls are TRBV9 and TRBJ2-7; 7 bases align to TRBD2. The CDR3 sequence is 13 residues long. The J segment lost 7 bases and the V segment lost 0 bases, leaving 4 bases of the junction unmatched. Per germline, CDR1 SGDLS and CDR2 YYNGEE. CDR3 DNA sequence: TGTGCCAGCAGCGTAGATGGGGAGGGGGAGCAGTACTTC. Its translation: CASSVDGEGEQYF.

The V gene is TRBV20-1, the J gene TRBJ1-5, with D possibly matching TRBD1 (6 bases). The CDR3 runs 16 residues. Germline CDR1 is DFQATT and CDR2 is SNEGSKA (reference sequence). CDR3 sequence (DNA): TGCACCGCATGTGCCAGCAGTTCACAGGGAATTCAGCCCCAGCATTTT. It yields the protein CTACASSSQGIQPQHF.